These 21 T cell receptor beta chains came from one sample sequenced in a study of T-cell reconstitution after alpha-beta-depleted transplantation in children. Unique molecular identifiers featured in how the TCRbeta library was prepared. TCRdb independently ran MiXCR on the PCR reads; one entry per CDR3 protein. The table lists about 440,000 distinct CDR3 sequences, roughly two fifths of them singletons, with roughly a quarter in the top ten. The sample in question was PBMCs, obtained before TCRalphabeta/CD19-depleted stem cell transplant. These receptor sequences come from a girl between 2 and 10 years old with aplastic anemia, due to receive a stem cell transplant.

This clonotype was seen many times. V usage is TRBV20-1 and J usage is TRBJ1-1, with D possibly TRBD1 on 5 matching bases. The germline gives CDR1 DFQATT, CDR2 SNEGSKA (reference sequence). Trimming pared 6 bases from V and 6 bases from J, leaving 14 bases between. The CDR3 covers 12 residues. The CDR3: CSADTGTAEAFF. CDR3 DNA: TGCAGTGCCGATACAGGAACGGCTGAAGCTTTCTTT.

This clonotype was detected ten times or more. The chain couples TRBV7-7 to TRBJ2-7; D remains unclear. This CDR3 spans 15 amino acids. Trimming took 1 base from V and 3 from J, leaving 13 bases between them. Germline V lookup: CDR1 SSHAT, CDR2 FNYEAQ (reference sequence). CDR3 coding DNA: TGTGCCAGCAGCTTAGGTTCCGGAACGCACTACGAGCAGTACTTC. Residues: CASSLGSGTHYEQYF. Looking up the rest from reference TRBV7-7 and TRBJ2-7 gives the full variable domain: GAGVSQSPRYKVTKRGQDVTLRCDPISSHATLYWYQQALGQGPEFLTYFNYEAQPDKSGLPSDRFSAERPEGSISTLTIQRTEQRDSAMYRCASSLGSGTHYEQYFGPGTRLTVT.

This CDR3 is CSASLDYGYTF. CDR3 nucleotides: TGCAGTGCTAGTTTAGACTATGGCTACACCTTC. V gene TRBV20-1 combines with J gene TRBJ1-2, with D unresolved. Germline V lookup: CDR1 DFQATT, CDR2 SNEGSKA (reference sequence). This CDR3 spans 11 amino acids. V dropped 3 bases and J dropped 3 bases, with 5 bases sitting between them.

The rearrangement joins TRBV12-3 or TRBV12-4 to TRBJ1-2; no clear D gene. The CDR3 runs 14 residues. V was trimmed by 5 bases and J by 2 bases, leaving 12 bases between them. CDR3 region: CASSPSDWNYGYTF. The CDR3 DNA follows: TGTGCCAGCAGTCCCTCGGATTGGAACTATGGCTACACCTTC.

A few counts support this clonotype. Sequence at one end of the junction differs from germline and may be a read error. This chain uses TRBV27 with TRBJ1-1, with a tentative D call TRBD1 (5 bases). Germline values: CDR1 MNHEY, CDR2 SMNVEV (reference sequence). The CDR3 has 12 amino acids. The CDR3 reads CASTSAGGGTAF. Here the CDR3 DNA reads TGTGCCAGCACATCGGCCGGGGGAGGGACCGCGTTT.

The rearrangement joins TRBV20-1 to TRBJ1-5, with TRBD1 matching 10 bases. V lost 6 bases and J lost 7; bases outside the gene matches: 9. Germline V CDR1 and CDR2: DFQATT, SNEGSKA (reference sequence). The CDR3 contains 14 residues. The CDR3 coding sequence is TGCAGTGCCCTCGACAGGGGGCTAAGGCAGCCCCAGCATTTT. This translates into CSALDRGLRQPQHF.

This clonotype was counted only a few times. The chain recombines TRBV28 with TRBJ1-2; D unresolved. CDR1 and CDR2 from the germline V gene are MDHEN and SYDVKM. Trimming pared 10 bases from V and 0 bases from J, leaving 18 bases between. The CDR3 is made up of 15 amino acids. This chain's CDR3 is CAISRLAPPNYGYTF. In nucleotides, the CDR3 is TGTGCCATCTCACGACTGGCCCCTCCTAACTATGGCTACACCTTC.

The CDR3 protein is CASSFGGWGETQYF. In nucleotides, the CDR3 is TGTGCCAGCAGTTTTGGGGGCTGGGGAGAGACCCAGTACTTC. The chain couples TRBV12-3 or TRBV12-4 to TRBJ2-5; a weak D match, TRBD1 (6 bases). The V and J ends lost 3 bases and 4 bases respectively, with 12 bases between them. CDR3 size: 14 residues.

This clonotype was seen only a few times. CDR3 DNA sequence: TGTGCCTGGACGCTAGCGGGAGGGCCGGGTTTAACAGATACGCAGTATTTT. It translates to CAWTLAGGPGLTDTQYF. The chain recombines TRBV30 with TRBJ2-3; TRBD2 matches at 12 bases. The CDR3 is 17 amino acids. Germline CDR1 is GTSNPN and CDR2 is SVGIG (reference sequence). J was trimmed by 3 bases and V by 4 bases; bases with no gene match: 11.

V gene TRBV20-1 combines with J gene TRBJ1-2, with no clear D. Germline V gene data show CDR1 as DFQATT and CDR2 as SNEGSKA (reference sequence). The CDR3 extends over 12 amino acids. The V end lost 2 bases, the J end lost 8 bases, and 12 bases lay between the germline ends. CDR3 region: CSARPGPEGYTF. In DNA form, the CDR3 reads TGCAGTGCTAGACCTGGCCCGGAGGGCTACACCTTC.

This clonotype has at least ten counts. This chain uses TRBV20-1 with TRBJ2-5; TRBD2 matches 11 bases. The germline CDR1 and CDR2 sequences are DFQATT and SNEGSKA (reference sequence). The CDR3 is 16 residues long. V trimming: 1 base; J trimming: 5 bases; junction bases outside the gene matches: 9. The CDR3 sequence is CSARGATSGRVETQYF. The CDR3 region has the DNA TGCAGTGCTAGAGGGGCTACTAGCGGGAGAGTTGAGACCCAGTACTTC.

A remark on this clonotype: A much larger clone differs by one base, so this may be a read error. The chain is built from TRBV20-1 and TRBJ1-4; D might be TRBD1 (5 bases). V lost 6 bases and J 8 bases, leaving 16 bases between the germline ends. The CDR3 length is 13 residues. Germline lookup yields CDR1 DFQATT and CDR2 SNEGSKA (reference sequence). CDR3 in DNA: TGCAGTGCCGGGGTGGCCAGGGTGGAAAAACTGTTTTTT. This encodes CSAGVARVEKLFF.

This clonotype showed up just a few times. The chain links TRBV6-5 to TRBJ1-1; TRBD1 might be the D (6 bases). V shed 6 bases and J shed 6 bases, with 11 bases lying between them. CDR1 MNHEY and CDR2 SVGAGI come from the germline V gene. The CDR3 contains 12 residues. In nucleotides, the CDR3 is TGTGCCAGCAGGACCCCAGGGGCTGAAGCTTTCTTT. Amino acids: CASRTPGAEAFF.

The chain employs TRBV5-1 and TRBJ2-3; 15 bases agree with TRBD2. The CDR3 is 19 residues long. Germline assignment: CDR1 SGHRS and CDR2 YFSETQ. V lost 4 bases, J lost 0 bases, and 9 bases stayed unmatched. This CDR3 is CASSLGLAGGLPSTDTQYF. In nucleotides, the CDR3 is TGCGCCAGCAGCCTGGGACTAGCGGGGGGCCTTCCTAGCACAGATACGCAGTATTTT.

The J gene is TRBJ2-3, the V gene TRBV20-1; D not resolved. This CDR3 spans 19 amino acids. CDR1 and CDR2 from the germline V gene are DFQATT and SNEGSKA (reference sequence). The ends were cut back, 3 bases at V and 0 bases at J, with 25 bases in the middle. The CDR3 nucleotides are TGCAGTGCTAGTCTTAGGGTCAACCGTCGACACACTAGCACAGATACGCAGTATTTT. Its protein product is CSASLRVNRRHTSTDTQYF.

This clonotype appeared a single time. CDR3 region: CASSYEEGGGRPYNEQFF. The CDR3 DNA reads TGTGCCAGCAGTTACGAGGAGGGGGGCGGGAGGCCTTACAATGAGCAGTTCTTC. V and J are TRBV6-2 or TRBV6-3 and TRBJ2-1, with 8 bases matching TRBD2. Germline CDR1 is MNHEY and CDR2 is SVGEGT. With 2 bases clipped from V and 4 bases from J, the junction kept 13 bases outside the gene matches. The CDR3 is 18 amino acids.

This clonotype was observed a handful of times. The chain has TRBV7-9 and TRBJ2-2; a possible D gene is TRBD2 (5 bases). The CDR3 is 13 amino acids. V lost 6 bases and J 3 bases, leaving 8 bases between the germline ends. Germline V gives CDR1 SEHNR, CDR2 FQNEAQ (reference sequence). The CDR3 reads CASSADYTGELFF. The CDR3 DNA follows: TGTGCCAGCAGTGCGGACTACACCGGGGAGCTGTTTTTT. The variable domain in full, completed from reference TRBV7-9 and TRBJ2-2, reads DTGVSQNPRHKITKRGQNVTFRCDPISEHNRLYWYRQTLGQGPEFLTYFQNEAQLEKSRLLSDRFSAERPKGSFSTLEIQRTEQGDSAMYLCASSADYTGELFFGEGSRLTVL.

The CDR3 DNA is TGTGCCAGCAGCTTAGGCCGGTCCAATGAGCAGTTCTTC. It encodes CASSLGRSNEQFF. The J gene is TRBJ2-1, the V gene TRBV7-2; D is unclear. The V end was cut by 1 base, the J end by 6 bases, with 7 bases between. The CDR3 consists of 13 residues. From germline, CDR1 is SGHTA and CDR2 FQGNSA.

This rearrangement joins TRBV27 to TRBJ2-3, with 13 bases identical to TRBD2. With V trimmed by 5 bases and J by 7 bases, 15 bases remained unmatched. Germline values: CDR1 MNHEY, CDR2 SMNVEV (reference sequence). This CDR3 comprises 18 residues. DNA for the CDR3: TGTGCCAGCAGTCCTATGGGACTAGCGGGACCAGGGGGATATACGCAGTATTTT. This gives the protein CASSPMGLAGPGGYTQYF.

This sequence joins TRBV11-2 and TRBJ2-1; TRBD1 might be the D (6 bases). Between the trimmed V and J ends, which lost 5 bases and 2 bases, there was a span of 19 bases. Germline loops: CDR1 SGHAT, CDR2 FQNNGV. This CDR3 has 17 residues. CDR3 sequence reads: CASSPGRWDIPYNEQFF. In DNA form, the CDR3 reads TGTGCCAGCAGCCCCGGTCGTTGGGACATCCCCTACAATGAGCAGTTCTTC.

This clonotype was recorded at least ten times. The chain is built from TRBV12-3 or TRBV12-4 and TRBJ2-7; 15 bases align to TRBD2. With 6 bases clipped from V and 4 bases from J, the junction kept 4 bases outside the gene matches. This CDR3 region has 15 residues. The CDR3 region is CASRLGLAGGYEQYF. In DNA, the CDR3 is TGTGCCAGCAGACTCGGACTAGCGGGAGGGTACGAGCAGTACTTC.